This TCR beta chain was identified during a study of Graves' ophthalmopathy and Graves' hyperthyroidism. Overall study findings and caveats: Distinction of ophthalmopathy from stable hyperthyroidism by a 13-signature model reached roughly 87% sensitivity and 70% to 83% specificity. Blood repertoires reportedly contained most expanded thyroid clonotypes above 0.001 frequency.

PBMCs were density-gradient isolated from roughly 10 ml fresh blood. RNA transcripts were the template, and TCR beta CDR3 regions were amplified from them. Following a first-round RT-PCR that used HTBI primers, a second-round multiplex PCR was carried out. TCRdb re-called the multiplex PCR reads through MiXCR, storing one row per CDR3 protein. The data show about 220,000 distinct CDR3 sequences, 20% to 25% seen once. Turning to this clonotype: Its antigen is currently unknown.

With 11 bases clipped from V and 2 bases from J, the junction kept 5 bases outside the gene matches. From germline, CDR1 is MNHNS and CDR2 SASEGT. This CDR3 spans 13 amino acids. Sample: peripheral blood. The sequence was collected from a woman between 50 and 59 years old with Graves' ophthalmopathy. The chain employs TRBV6-1 and TRBJ2-7, with 11 nucleotides matching TRBD1. Here the CDR3 reads CAAGTGGPYEQYF. As DNA, the CDR3 is TGTGCCGCTGGGACAGGGGGTCCCTACGAGCAGTACTTC.